This TCR beta chain was recovered during a study of blood T cell repertoires in COVID-19 (TCRdb year 2020). Concerning the study at large: Collaborator samples came from the United States, Italy and Spain and covered acute and convalescent phases of COVID-19. Where available, HLA class I and class II types were taken from metadata supplied by the sample provider and were not determined by assay-based typing. The samples were drawn from the first 160 participants of the ongoing ImmuneRACE study and from over 950 subjects provided by 6 global collaborators. The repertoires were made available in a free public database intended to serve as a resource for research on the immune response to SARS-CoV-2. The sample metadata nearly always contained a de-identified subject ID, COVID-19 status, age in years and sex. Subjects who had been exposed to COVID-19, were actively infected with it, or had recovered from it provided the deeply sampled blood TCRbeta repertoires that made up the dataset. The material from the prospective study consisted of cDNA or gDNA derived from T cells, B-cell-depleted T cells, or PBMCs.

TCRbeta CDR3 regions were amplified from genomic DNA by means of the immunoSEQ Assay, a bias-controlled multiplex PCR. The published analysis was carried out like this. Within the assay, amplification of reference gene primers was used to estimate how many nucleated cells each sample contained. To quantify the absolute abundance of each unique TCRbeta CDR3 rearrangement, sequence reads were collapsed and filtered. For each sample, productive Simpson clonality was calculated as the square root of Simpson's diversity index across productive rearrangements. TCRdb's version of the immuneACCESS table is confined to in-frame rearrangements and falls short of the full clone set. An unresolved V gene accounts for under half of the shortfall where checked; the remainder is of unknown origin. Clonal size and the V and J genes are those of that table, whereas D and trimming came from the DNA. Here the sample has about 210,000 clones; more than 70% occur a single time. The ten largest clones add up to approximately 2.9% of the sample.

Results the study describes overall, beyond this receptor: Clinical and demographic metadata were provided uncurated, with the amount varying by source and participant.

The collaborating institutions used their own protocols to collect whole blood in K2EDTA tubes. Collaborator samples were shipped for TCRbeta analysis as frozen whole blood, isolated PBMCs, or DNA extracted from either sample type. The CDR3 numbers 14 residues from cysteine through phenylalanine. The DNA shown is the 42-base CDR3, in frame from base 1. Germline trimming amounts to 7 bases on V and 4 bases on J, with 8 as the count of junction bases outside the gene matches. CDR1 LNHDA and CDR2 SQIVND are derived from the germline V gene (reference sequence). This clone is a singleton in its sample. The antigen it recognizes is unknown. It has no much larger one-base neighbor in the sample; base qualities were not kept.

The specimen sequenced was peripheral blood. The rearranged chain carries TRBV19 and TRBJ1-2; TRBD1 matches 8 bases in the middle. This TCR derives from a man between 50 and 59 years old with active or convalescent COVID-19. The DNA sequence is given as TGTGCCAGTACCCTATGGGACAGGAGCTATGGCTACACCTTC. Its product reads: CASTLWDRSYGYTF.